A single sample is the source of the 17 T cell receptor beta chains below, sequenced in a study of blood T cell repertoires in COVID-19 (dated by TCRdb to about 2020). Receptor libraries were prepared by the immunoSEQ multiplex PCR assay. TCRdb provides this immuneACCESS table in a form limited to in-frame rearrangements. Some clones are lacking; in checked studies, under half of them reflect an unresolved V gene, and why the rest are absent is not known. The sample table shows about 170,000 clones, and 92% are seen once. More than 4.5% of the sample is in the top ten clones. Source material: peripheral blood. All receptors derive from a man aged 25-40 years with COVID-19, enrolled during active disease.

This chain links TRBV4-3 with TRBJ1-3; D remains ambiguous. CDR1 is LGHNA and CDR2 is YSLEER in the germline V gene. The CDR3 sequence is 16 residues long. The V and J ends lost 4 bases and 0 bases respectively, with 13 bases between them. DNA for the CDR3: TGCGCCAGCAGCCTTAGTGGTCCCGGCTCTGGAAACACCATATATTTT. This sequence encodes CASSLSGPGSGNTIYF.

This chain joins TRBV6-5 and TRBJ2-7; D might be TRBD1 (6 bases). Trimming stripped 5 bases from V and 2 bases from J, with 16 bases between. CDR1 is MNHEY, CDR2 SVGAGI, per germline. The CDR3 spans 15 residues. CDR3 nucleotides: TGTGCCAGCAGTATGCCGCCGGACAGCACCTACGAGCAGTACTTC. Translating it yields CASSMPPDSTYEQYF.

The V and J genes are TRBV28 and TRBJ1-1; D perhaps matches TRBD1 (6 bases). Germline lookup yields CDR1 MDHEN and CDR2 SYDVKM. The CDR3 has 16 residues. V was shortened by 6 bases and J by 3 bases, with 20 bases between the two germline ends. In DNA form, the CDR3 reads TGTGCCAGCAGCCCACACGCCAGGGGCTGGGACACTGAAGCTTTCTTT. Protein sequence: CASSPHARGWDTEAFF.

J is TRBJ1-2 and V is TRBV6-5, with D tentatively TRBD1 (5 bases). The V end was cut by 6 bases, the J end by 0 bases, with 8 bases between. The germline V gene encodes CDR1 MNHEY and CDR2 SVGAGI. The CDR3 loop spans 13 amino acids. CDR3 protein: CASRQTANYGYTF. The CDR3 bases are TGTGCCAGCAGGCAGACAGCTAACTATGGCTACACCTTC.

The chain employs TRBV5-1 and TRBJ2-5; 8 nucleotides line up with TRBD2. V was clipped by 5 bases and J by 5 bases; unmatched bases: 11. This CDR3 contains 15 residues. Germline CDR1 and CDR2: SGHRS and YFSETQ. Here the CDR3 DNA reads TGCGCCAGCAGTGTGCTAGCGGGTACCGGGGAGACCCAGTACTTC. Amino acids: CASSVLAGTGETQYF.

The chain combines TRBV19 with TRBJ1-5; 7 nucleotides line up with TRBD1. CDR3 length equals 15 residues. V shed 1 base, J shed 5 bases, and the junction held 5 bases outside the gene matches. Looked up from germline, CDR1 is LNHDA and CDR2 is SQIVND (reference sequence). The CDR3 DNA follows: TGTGCCAGTAGTATAGTTAGGGGGCCTCATCAGCCCCAGCATTTT. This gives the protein CASSIVRGPHQPQHF. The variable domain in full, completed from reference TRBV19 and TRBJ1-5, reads DGGITQSPKYLFRKEGQNVTLSCEQNLNHDAMYWYRQDPGQGLRLIYYSQIVNDFQKGDIAEGYSVSREKKESFPLTVTSAQKNPTAFYLCASSIVRGPHQPQHFGDGTRLSIL.

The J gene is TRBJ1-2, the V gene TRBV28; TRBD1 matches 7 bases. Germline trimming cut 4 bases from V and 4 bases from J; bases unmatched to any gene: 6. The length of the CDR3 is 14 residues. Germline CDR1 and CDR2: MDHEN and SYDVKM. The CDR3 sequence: CASSSLQGLYGYTF. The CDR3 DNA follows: TGTGCCAGCAGTTCACTACAGGGGCTCTATGGCTACACCTTC.

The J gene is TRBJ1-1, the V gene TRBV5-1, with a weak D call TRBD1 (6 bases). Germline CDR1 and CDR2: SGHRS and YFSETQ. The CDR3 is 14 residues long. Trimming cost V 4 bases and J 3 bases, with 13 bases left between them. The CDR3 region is CASSPQGRDTEAFF. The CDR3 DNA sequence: TGCGCCAGCAGCCCACAGGGCCGGGACACTGAAGCTTTCTTT.

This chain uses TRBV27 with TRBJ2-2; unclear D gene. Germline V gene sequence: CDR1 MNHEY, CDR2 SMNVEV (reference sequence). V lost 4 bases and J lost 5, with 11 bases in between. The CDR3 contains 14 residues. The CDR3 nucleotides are TGTGCCAGCAGTTGGGCATATGGGACCGGGGAGCTGTTTTTT. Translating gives CASSWAYGTGELFF.

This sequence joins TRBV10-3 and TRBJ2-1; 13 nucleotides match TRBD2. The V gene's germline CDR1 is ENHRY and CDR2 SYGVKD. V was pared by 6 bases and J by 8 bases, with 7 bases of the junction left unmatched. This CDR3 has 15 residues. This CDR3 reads CAISRGLAGLDEQFF. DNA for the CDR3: TGTGCCATCAGCAGGGGACTAGCGGGATTAGATGAGCAGTTCTTC.

CDR3 sequence (DNA): TGTGCCAGCAGCCAAGTAGACAGGGGGTCAAACGAGCAGTACTTC. The encoded protein is CASSQVDRGSNEQYF. The chain employs TRBV14 and TRBJ2-7, with 9 nucleotides matching TRBD1. This CDR3 is built from 15 residues. Trimming cost V 1 base and J 5 bases; bases outside gene matches: 6. The germline V gene encodes CDR1 SGHDN and CDR2 FVKESK.

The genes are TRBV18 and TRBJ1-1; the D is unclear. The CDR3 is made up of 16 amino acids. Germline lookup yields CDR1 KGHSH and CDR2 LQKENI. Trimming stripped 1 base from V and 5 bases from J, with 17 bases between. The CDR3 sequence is CASSPLLGFSGTEAFF. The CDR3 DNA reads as TGTGCCAGCTCACCACTACTAGGTTTTTCGGGGACTGAAGCTTTCTTT.

CDR3 coding DNA: TGTGCCAGCAGTTTCAGGGACACACACTCCTACGAGCAGTACTTC. It encodes CASSFRDTHSYEQYF. The chain couples TRBV28 to TRBJ2-7; a possible D gene is TRBD1 (6 bases). Trimming pared 3 bases from V and 0 bases from J, leaving 12 bases between. The germline CDR1 and CDR2 sequences are MDHEN and SYDVKM. The CDR3 totals 15 residues. The full variable domain, with the rest looked up from reference TRBV28 and TRBJ2-7, is DVKVTQSSRYLVKRTGEKVFLECVQDMDHENMFWYRQDPGLGLRLIYFSYDVKMKEKGDIPEGYSVSREKKERFSLILESASTNQTSMYLCASSFRDTHSYEQYFGPGTRLTVT.

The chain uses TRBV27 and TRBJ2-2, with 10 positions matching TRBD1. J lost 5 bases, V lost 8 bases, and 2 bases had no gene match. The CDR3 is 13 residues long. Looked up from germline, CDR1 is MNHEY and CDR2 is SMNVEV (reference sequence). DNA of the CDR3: TGTGCCAGCTGGGGACAGGGGACCGGGGAGCTGTTTTTT. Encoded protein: CASWGQGTGELFF.

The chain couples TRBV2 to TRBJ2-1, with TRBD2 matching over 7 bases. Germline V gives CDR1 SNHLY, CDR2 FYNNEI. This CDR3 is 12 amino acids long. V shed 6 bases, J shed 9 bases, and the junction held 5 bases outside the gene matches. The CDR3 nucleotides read TGTGCCAGCAGATCACTAGCGATTGAGCAGTTCTTC. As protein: CASRSLAIEQFF.

Here the CDR3 reads CATSERRGAGYTF. CDR3 coding DNA: TGTGCCACCAGCGAACGTCGGGGGGCTGGCTACACCTTC. The genes are TRBV24-1 and TRBJ1-2; a weak D match, TRBD1 (6 bases). The CDR3 sequence is 13 residues long. Germline assignment: CDR1 KGHDR and CDR2 SFDVKD. The V gene lost 7 bases and the J gene lost 7 bases, with 15 bases spanning the gap.

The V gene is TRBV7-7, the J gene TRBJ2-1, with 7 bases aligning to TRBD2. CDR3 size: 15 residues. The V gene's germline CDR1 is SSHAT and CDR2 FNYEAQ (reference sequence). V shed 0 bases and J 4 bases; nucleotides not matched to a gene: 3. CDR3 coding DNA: TGTGCCAGCAGCTTAGCGGGAGGGCCTTACAATGAGCAGTTCTTC. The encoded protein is CASSLAGGPYNEQFF. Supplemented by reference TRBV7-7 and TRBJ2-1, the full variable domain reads GAGVSQSPRYKVTKRGQDVTLRCDPISSHATLYWYQQALGQGPEFLTYFNYEAQPDKSGLPSDRFSAERPEGSISTLTIQRTEQRDSAMYRCASSLAGGPYNEQFFGPGTRLTVL.